This entry is about one T cell receptor beta chain. Its antigen is unidentified. The data belong to a study of shared clonotypes between healthy human individuals. Study-wide results and caveats: Rarefaction revealed incomplete sorted-subset sequencing despite large depth. Naive subsets usually exceeded memory subsets in estimated richness.

Deletions cut 1 base from V and 9 bases from J, with 12 bases between. The CDR3 covers 13 residues. Germline V gene lookup returns CDR1 SGDLS and CDR2 YYNGEE. As handled by the study authors: Quality scores were absent from the junction-only immunoSEQ sequences, so filtering differed. Data came from immunoSEQ multiplex PCR; TCRdb stores just in-frame clones and leaves some out. V, J and clone size derive from that table, while D and trimming were established from the DNA sequence. This sample has 1,400,000 or so clones, with less than 99% found just once. Sequencing was done on a sample of naive CD4+ T cells sorted from blood. Subset specified: CD45RA+ positively selected. J is TRBJ2-3 and V is TRBV9; perhaps TRBD2 as D (5 bases). This sequence was found in a man in his thirties or forties in good health. The CDR3 is CASSVRPPGTQYF. Written as DNA, the CDR3 is TGTGCCAGCAGCGTACGACCTCCGGGGACGCAGTATTTT.